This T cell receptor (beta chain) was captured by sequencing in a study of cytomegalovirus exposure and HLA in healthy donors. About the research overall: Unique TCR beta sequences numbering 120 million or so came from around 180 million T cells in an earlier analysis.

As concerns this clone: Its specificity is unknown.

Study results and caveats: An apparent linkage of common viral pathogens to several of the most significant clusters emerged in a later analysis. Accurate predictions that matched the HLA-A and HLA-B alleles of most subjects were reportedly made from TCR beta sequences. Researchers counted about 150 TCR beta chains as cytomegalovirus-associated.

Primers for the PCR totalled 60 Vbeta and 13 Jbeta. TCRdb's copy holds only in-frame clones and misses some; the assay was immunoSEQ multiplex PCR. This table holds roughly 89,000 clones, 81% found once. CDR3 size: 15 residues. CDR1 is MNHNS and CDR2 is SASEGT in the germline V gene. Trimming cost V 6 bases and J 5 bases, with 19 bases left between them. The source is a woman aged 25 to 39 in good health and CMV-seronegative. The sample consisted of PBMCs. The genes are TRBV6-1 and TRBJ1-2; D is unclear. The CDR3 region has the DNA TGTGCCAGCAGGTCTTCGGGTAGAGGGAGTTATGGCTACACCTTC. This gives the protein CASRSSGRGSYGYTF.